These 30 T cell receptor beta chains originate from one sample sequenced in a study of CD8+CD57+ T cells in acquired aplastic anemia. Using genomic DNA as the template, TCR beta VDJ and CDR3 profiling was carried out. TCRdb passed the reads through MiXCR, listing each CDR3 protein once. This sample yields roughly 420,000 distinct CDR3 sequences, of which just under 70% are seen a single time; 3% to 4.5% belongs to the top ten. Sequenced sample: sorted CD4+, CD8+, or CD8+CD57+ T cells (not recorded which) from PBMCs. The origin of the receptors is a human donor in good health, serving as a control.

This clonotype was seen repeatedly, ten times or more. The rearrangement links TRBV30 to TRBJ1-6; TRBD1 aligns across 7 bases. V shed 5 bases, J shed 5 bases, and the junction held 6 bases outside the gene matches. CDR1 GTSNPN and CDR2 SVGIG come from the germline V gene (reference sequence). The length of the CDR3 is 14 residues. As DNA, the CDR3 is TGTGCCTGGGTGGGACAGTCAAATAATTCACCCCTCCACTTT. Translating gives CAWVGQSNNSPLHF.

The V call is TRBV5-6, the J call TRBJ2-7; 7 nucleotides line up with TRBD1. The CDR3 is made up of 12 amino acids. The trim removed 5 bases at V and 6 bases at J, leaving 5 bases unmatched. Germline V CDR1 and CDR2: SGHDT, YYEEEE. The CDR3, as DNA: TGTGCCAGCAGGTTCGACAGGGCCGAGCAGTACTTC. Residues: CASRFDRAEQYF.

This clonotype was counted a single time. The CDR3 protein is CASGVPGLVYEQYF. The CDR3 DNA follows: TGTGCCAGCGGCGTACCGGGACTAGTCTACGAGCAGTACTTC. The V gene is TRBV7-9, the J gene TRBJ2-7; TRBD2 agrees at 8 bases. CDR3 length: 14 residues. CDR1 and CDR2 (germline): SEHNR, FQNEAQ (reference sequence). V shed 8 bases and J 3 bases; nucleotides not matched to a gene: 9.

The rearrangement links TRBV20-1 to TRBJ2-2, with 15 bases that match TRBD2. This CDR3 has 16 amino acids. V lost 6 bases and J lost 4; bases outside the gene matches: 6. From germline, CDR1 is DFQATT and CDR2 SNEGSKA (reference sequence). The CDR3 loop reads CSATKGLAGGTGELFF. CDR3 in DNA: TGCAGTGCGACAAAGGGACTAGCGGGAGGCACCGGGGAGCTGTTTTTT.

To note about this clonotype: Germline is not matched at one junction end, which may reflect a read error. CDR3 nucleotides: TGTGCTAGCAGCTTAGCGCCAGGGTCAACCGGCGAGCAGTACTTC. Protein: CASSLAPGSTGEQYF. J is TRBJ2-7 and V is TRBV7-6; D tentatively fits TRBD1 or TRBD2 (5 bases each). The germline CDR1 and CDR2 sequences are SGHVS and FNYEAQ. There are 15 residues in the CDR3. Full variable domain (remainder filled in from reference TRBV7-6 and TRBJ2-7): GAGVSQSPRYKVTKRGQDVALRCDPISGHVSLYWYRQALGQGPEFLTYFNYEAQQDKSGLPNDRFSAERPEGSISTLTIQRTEQRDSAMYRCASSLAPGSTGEQYFGPGTRLTVT.

This clonotype came up many times. The chain has TRBV5-1 and TRBJ1-2; 9 bases agree with TRBD1. V shed 1 base, J shed 9 bases, and the junction held 7 bases outside the gene matches. Germline V lookup: CDR1 SGHRS, CDR2 YFSETQ. The CDR3 has 14 residues. The CDR3 DNA sequence: TGCGCCAGCAGCTTGTCGGGGGACAGGGATCGCTACACCTTC. This encodes CASSLSGDRDRYTF.

About this clonotype itself: Its ends do not fully match the called genes, so a read error is possible. The chain carries TRBV19 and TRBJ1-5; TRBD1 aligns across 8 bases. The germline V gene has CDR1 LNHDA and CDR2 SQIVND (reference sequence). This CDR3 is built from 13 residues. The DNA for the CDR3 is TGTGCCAGCACCGGACAGGGAGATCGGCCCAAGCATTTT. It yields the protein CASTGQGDRPKHF. The full variable domain, its missing parts supplied by reference TRBV19 and TRBJ1-5, is DGGITQSPKYLFRKEGQNVTLSCEQNLNHDAMYWYRQDPGQGLRLIYYSQIVNDFQKGDIAEGYSVSREKKESFPLTVTSAQKNPTAFYLCASTGQGDRPKHFGDGTRLSIL.

The rearrangement uses TRBV6-2 or TRBV6-3 and TRBJ2-1, with D possibly matching TRBD1 (5 bases). Deletions cut 2 bases from V and 0 bases from J, with 11 bases between. The CDR3 is made up of 16 amino acids. Germline values: CDR1 MNHEY, CDR2 SVGEGT. The CDR3 nucleotides are TGTGCCAGCAGTTACGACAGACTCAACTCCTACAATGAGCAGTTCTTC. Amino acid sequence: CASSYDRLNSYNEQFF.

The chain employs TRBV7-4 and TRBJ2-7, with 9 bases identical to TRBD1. Germline lookup yields CDR1 SGHVT and CDR2 SQSDAQ. There are 15 residues in the CDR3. V lost 5 bases and J lost 4; bases outside the gene matches: 9. This chain's CDR3 is CASSVGPTGGYEQYF. In nucleotides, the CDR3 is TGTGCCAGCAGCGTAGGGCCGACAGGGGGTTACGAGCAGTACTTC.

The sample holds many counts of this clonotype. This chain links TRBV19 with TRBJ1-5; D gene uncertain. The ends were cut back, 10 bases at V and 0 bases at J, with 16 bases in the middle. CDR1 is LNHDA and CDR2 is SQIVND in the germline V gene (reference sequence). The length of the CDR3 is 15 residues. CDR3 in DNA: TGTGCCACCCTTCAATCGGGAAATAGCAATCAGCCCCAGCATTTT. Translation gives CATLQSGNSNQPQHF.

This clonotype was counted only a few times. This chain links TRBV7-3 with TRBJ2-3, with D perhaps being TRBD1 or TRBD2 (5 bases each). CDR3 size: 13 residues. From germline, CDR1 is SGHTA and CDR2 FQGTGA. V lost 5 bases and J 5 bases, leaving 11 bases between the germline ends. In DNA, the CDR3 is TGTGCCAGCAGCGTCGGGGACGGAGATACGCAGTATTTT. This translates into CASSVGDGDTQYF.

This chain joins TRBV20-1 and TRBJ2-7; D is ambiguous. The CDR3 spans 15 residues. Germline V gives CDR1 DFQATT, CDR2 SNEGSKA (reference sequence). The V end was cut by 6 bases, the J end by 1 base, with 19 bases between. CDR3 protein: CSANTQPIASYEQYF. The CDR3 nucleotides read TGCAGTGCGAACACACAGCCCATCGCGTCCTACGAGCAGTACTTC.

The chain has TRBV5-5 and TRBJ2-5; D possibly corresponds to TRBD2 (6 bases). Germline V lookup: CDR1 SGHKS, CDR2 YYEKEE (reference sequence). V was shortened by 4 bases and J by 1 base, with 11 bases between the two germline ends. There are 14 residues in the CDR3. CDR3 DNA sequence: TGTGCCAGCAGCCTGGGAGGCTTCCAAGAGACCCAGTACTTC. Its protein is CASSLGGFQETQYF.

Ten or more counts support this clonotype. The rearrangement links TRBV29-1 to TRBJ2-3; D is perhaps TRBD1 (6 bases). CDR1 and CDR2 (germline): SQVTM, ANQGSEA. This CDR3 contains 14 residues. The ends were cut back, 6 bases at V and 3 bases at J, with 16 bases in the middle. This CDR3 is CSVDPGQWTDTQYF. Here the CDR3 DNA reads TGCAGCGTCGACCCGGGACAATGGACAGATACGCAGTATTTT.

The chain carries TRBV7-9 and TRBJ2-3; D is undetermined. Germline V CDR1 and CDR2: SEHNR, FQNEAQ (reference sequence). Trimming took off 3 bases at V and 6 bases at J, with 22 bases between the two ends. The CDR3 covers 17 residues. CDR3 sequence: CASSLGFGEVSPDTQYF. The CDR3 bases are TGTGCCAGCAGCTTGGGATTCGGTGAGGTATCGCCGGATACGCAGTATTTT.

This clonotype was observed many times. The rearrangement links TRBV7-2 to TRBJ2-3; 11 bases map to TRBD2. V dropped 3 bases and J dropped 4; count of bases not matched to a gene: 0. Per germline, CDR1 SGHTA and CDR2 FQGNSA. This CDR3 has 14 residues. Here the CDR3 DNA reads TGTGCCAGCAGCTTTAGCGGGGGGGCAGATACGCAGTATTTT. Translation gives CASSFSGGADTQYF. The full variable domain, in which reference TRBV7-2 and TRBJ2-3 provide the parts outside the CDR3, is GAGVSQSPSNKVTEKGKDVELRCDPISGHTALYWYRQSLGQGLEFLIYFQGNSAPDKSGLPSDRFSAERTGGSVSTLTIQRTQQEDSAVYLCASSFSGGADTQYFGPGTRLTVL.

This clonotype was observed many times. The gene calls are TRBV7-2 and TRBJ2-6; perhaps D is TRBD1 or TRBD2 (5 bases each). This CDR3 has 15 amino acids. Trimming stripped 0 bases from V and 4 bases from J, with 7 bases between. Germline CDR1 reads SGHTA; CDR2 reads FQGNSA. Written as DNA, the CDR3 is TGTGCCAGCAGCTTAGCGGGGACCGGGGCCAACGTCCTGACTTTC. This encodes CASSLAGTGANVLTF. Variable domain in full (rest from reference TRBV7-2 and TRBJ2-6): GAGVSQSPSNKVTEKGKDVELRCDPISGHTALYWYRQSLGQGLEFLIYFQGNSAPDKSGLPSDRFSAERTGGSVSTLTIQRTQQEDSAVYLCASSLAGTGANVLTFGAGSRLTVL.

A word on this clonotype: No conserved phenylalanine or tryptophan ends this CDR3, so it is likely a read error. It is unclear where the CDR3 begins or ends on the DNA, so no DNA is shown, and the CDR3 is as TCRdb lists it. This chain's CDR3 is CASSLDNRQPLHI. This sequence joins TRBV7-3 and TRBJ1-5. CDR1 and CDR2 (germline): SGHTA, FQGTGA. The CDR3 is 13 amino acids in total, end residues counted.

The chain combines TRBV9 with TRBJ1-2; D is uncertain. This CDR3 is built from 15 residues. Germline CDR1 and CDR2: SGDLS and YYNGEE. Trimming shortened V by 0 bases and J by 7 bases, and 16 bases separated the two germline ends. CDR3 sequence reads: CASSVGLASHCGYTF. Here the CDR3 DNA reads TGTGCCAGCAGCGTAGGTTTGGCTTCCCACTGTGGCTACACCTTC.

The rearrangement links TRBV6-2 or TRBV6-3 to TRBJ2-5; a possible D gene is TRBD1 (6 bases). This CDR3 has 14 residues. In germline, CDR1 is MNHEY, CDR2 SVGEGT. The V and J ends lost 7 bases and 5 bases respectively, with 17 bases between them. Written as DNA, the CDR3 is TGTGCCAGCAATGACGAGGTGGGGGCTGAGACCCAGTACTTC. Encoded protein: CASNDEVGAETQYF.

V and J are TRBV7-9 and TRBJ2-2; D not resolved. There are 15 residues in the CDR3. CDR1 and CDR2 from the germline V gene are SEHNR and FQNEAQ (reference sequence). V dropped 1 base and J dropped 17 bases, with 23 bases sitting between them. CDR3 amino acids: CASSLVPQRTEQSFF. The CDR3 region has the DNA TGTGCCAGCAGCTTAGTACCTCAACGGACCGAGCAATCATTTTTT. Looking up the rest from reference TRBV7-9 and TRBJ2-2 gives the full variable domain: DTGVSQNPRHKITKRGQNVTFRCDPISEHNRLYWYRQTLGQGPEFLTYFQNEAQLEKSRLLSDRFSAERPKGSFSTLEIQRTEQGDSAMYLCASSLVPQRTEQSFFGEGSRLTVL.

The chain recombines TRBV9 with TRBJ2-1; D not certain. Germline V gene lookup returns CDR1 SGDLS and CDR2 YYNGEE. The V end lost 0 bases, the J end lost 13 bases, and 20 bases lay between the germline ends. The CDR3 runs 15 residues. The CDR3 reads CASSVGQRYVNTQFF. In DNA form, the CDR3 reads TGTGCCAGCAGCGTAGGTCAGAGATACGTGAACACTCAGTTCTTC.

This chain uses TRBV13 with TRBJ1-2; weak D call: TRBD1 (6 bases). The CDR3 loop spans 16 amino acids. Germline CDR1 PRHDT, CDR2 FYEKMQ (reference sequence). V was clipped by 4 bases and J by 0 bases, with 15 bases between them. The CDR3 sequence: CASSSEGTPPNYGYTF. CDR3 sequence (DNA): TGTGCCAGCAGCTCGGAGGGGACACCTCCTAACTATGGCTACACCTTC. Combining the CDR3 with reference TRBV13 and TRBJ1-2 gives the whole variable domain AAGVIQSPRHLIKEKRETATLKCYPIPRHDTVYWYQQGPGQDPQFLISFYEKMQSDKGSIPDRFSAQQFSDYHSELNMSSLELGDSALYFCASSSEGTPPNYGYTFGSGTRLTVV.

In its sample, this clonotype was seen many times. V gene TRBV30 combines with J gene TRBJ1-2; D unclear. V was trimmed by 5 bases and J by 4 bases, leaving 11 bases between them. Germline-derived CDR1 and CDR2 are GTSNPN and SVGIG (reference sequence). There are 12 residues in the CDR3. The CDR3 is CAWGPGSYGYTF. Written as DNA, the CDR3 is TGTGCCTGGGGGCCCGGGAGCTATGGCTACACCTTC.

The chain combines TRBV7-3 with TRBJ1-6, with unresolved D. Germline V gene sequence: CDR1 SGHTA, CDR2 FQGTGA. This CDR3 has 14 residues. Deletions cut 5 bases from V and 17 bases from J, with 22 bases between. The CDR3 coding sequence is TGTGCCAGCAGCGCGCGTAGCGGCTATTCACACATCCACTTT. Protein product: CASSARSGYSHIHF.

The V call is TRBV12-3 or TRBV12-4, the J call TRBJ2-5; 10 bases line up with TRBD1. The CDR3 extends over 19 amino acids. V lost 5 bases and J lost 1; bases outside the gene matches: 16. The CDR3 DNA reads as TGTGCCAGCAGTAAACCGACAGGGGGCGGAGGTCAGCCCCAAGAGACCCAGTACTTC. It yields the protein CASSKPTGGGGQPQETQYF.

This clonotype has ten or more counts. The chain combines TRBV20-1 with TRBJ2-2; 16 nucleotides agree with TRBD2. Germline V gene lookup returns CDR1 DFQATT and CDR2 SNEGSKA (reference sequence). The J segment lost 4 bases and the V segment lost 6 bases, leaving 5 bases of the junction unmatched. The CDR3 has 16 amino acids. CDR3 nucleotides: TGCAGTGCGGGGACTAGCGGGGGGGCTGGCACCGGGGAGCTGTTTTTT. It encodes CSAGTSGGAGTGELFF.

This clonotype appeared many times. CDR3 loop: CATSDRTAEAFF. The CDR3 DNA sequence: TGTGCCACCAGTGACCGTACGGCGGAAGCTTTCTTT. The chain couples TRBV24-1 to TRBJ1-1; D call uncertain. The germline V gene encodes CDR1 KGHDR and CDR2 SFDVKD. This CDR3 comprises 12 residues. V dropped 4 bases and J dropped 8 bases, with 10 bases sitting between them.

This sequence joins TRBV10-3 and TRBJ2-1; no definite D call. Germline V gene sequence: CDR1 ENHRY, CDR2 SYGVKD. Deletions cut 3 bases from V and 2 bases from J, with 11 bases between. The CDR3 length is 15 residues. As DNA, the CDR3 is TGTGCCATCAGTGATGGCGAGCAGGCCTACAATGAGCAGTTCTTC. Its translation is CAISDGEQAYNEQFF.

The chain couples TRBV20-1 to TRBJ1-2; D call uncertain. CDR1 and CDR2 (germline): DFQATT, SNEGSKA (reference sequence). The CDR3 loop spans 15 amino acids. The V gene lost 5 bases and the J gene lost 5 bases, with 21 bases spanning the gap. The DNA of the CDR3 is TGCAGTGCTTCGAGGCCCTCCTACGAGCAATATGGCTACACCTTC. This codes for CSASRPSYEQYGYTF.